A selection of T cell receptor beta chains follows, all from one sample in a study of CD8+CD57+ T cells in acquired aplastic anemia. Using its own MiXCR run on the reads, TCRdb lists one record per CDR3 protein. The top ten hold 10% to 15% of the sample, which has around 190,000 distinct CDR3 sequences, 48% seen once. Sequenced: sorted CD4+, CD8+, or CD8+CD57+ T cells (not recorded which) from PBMCs. Receptors were obtained from a human donor with aplastic anemia. The conserved cysteine and the conserved F or W are not part of the CDR3 here.

v_call	j_call	cdr3_aa
TRBV6-2/TRBV6-3	TRBJ2-5	ASRVWETQY
TRBV29-1	TRBJ2-7	SGQGADEQY
TRBV20-1	TRBJ1-2	SARDRAYGYT
TRBV20-1	TRBJ2-1	SARVVTGTGNEQF
TRBV10-3	TRBJ1-2	AISDATVYGYT
TRBV2	TRBJ2-2	ASSDRGRPGELF
TRBV7-2	TRBJ1-6	ASSLAGQGNSPLH
TRBV7-2	TRBJ2-1	ASGGQGRDEQF
TRBV5-1	TRBJ1-1	ASSPRGTSNTEAF
TRBV10-3	TRBJ2-1	AISRDTYNEQF
TRBV19	TRBJ2-3	ASSMTSGGSPGTDTQY
TRBV15	TRBJ1-2	ATSRDLPSPSGYT
TRBV20-1	TRBJ2-1	SARRQDDEQF
TRBV29-1	TRBJ2-5	SVDGVQETQY
TRBV10-3	TRBJ2-7	ATSGGNYEQY
TRBV18	TRBJ2-3	ASSRGQRPDTQY
TRBV10-3	TRBJ1-3	ATNQQGASGNTIY
TRBV29-1	TRBJ2-1	SVEDTYNEQF
TRBV2	TRBJ2-1	ASIRQGAYNEQF
TRBV20-1	TRBJ1-5	SVSQGVGQPQH
TRBV19	TRBJ2-7	ASSPSGEGYEQY
TRBV29-1	TRBJ1-5	SVSLGQGVFSNQPQH
TRBV7-9	TRBJ1-1	ASILGQQNTEAF
TRBV11-1	TRBJ1-1	ASSASRTTGNTEAF
TRBV20-1	TRBJ2-2	SIGGRNTGELF
TRBV10-3	TRBJ1-5	AISGSQWNQPQH
TRBV7-9	TRBJ2-3	ASSSVDTQY
TRBV29-1	TRBJ2-5	SVTDGVDETQY